This T cell receptor beta chain was found in a study of cytomegalovirus exposure and HLA in healthy donors. Study-level results: According to reports, the classifier identified cytomegalovirus status with high specificity and sensitivity. Through in vitro validation, three CMV-associated chains were shown to be specific for CMV antigens.

As for this clone: What it recognizes is unknown.

The repertoire was sequenced with immunoSEQ multiplex PCR; TCRdb's copy has only in-frame clones and lacks some. The sample records 140,000 to 150,000 clones, just over 90% being singletons. This sequence was found in a man younger than 35 in good health and CMV-seronegative. The sequencing sample was made of PBMCs.

As DNA, the CDR3 is TGTGCCAGCAGTCCCTGGACAGGAGGCAAAAACATTCAGTACTTC. It encodes CASSPWTGGKNIQYF. The gene calls are TRBV27 and TRBJ2-4; 7 positions agree with TRBD1. The length of the CDR3 is 15 residues. Germline V gene sequence: CDR1 MNHEY, CDR2 SMNVEV (reference sequence). The V gene end was trimmed by 5 bases and the J gene end by 3 bases; junction bases not matched to a gene: 7.